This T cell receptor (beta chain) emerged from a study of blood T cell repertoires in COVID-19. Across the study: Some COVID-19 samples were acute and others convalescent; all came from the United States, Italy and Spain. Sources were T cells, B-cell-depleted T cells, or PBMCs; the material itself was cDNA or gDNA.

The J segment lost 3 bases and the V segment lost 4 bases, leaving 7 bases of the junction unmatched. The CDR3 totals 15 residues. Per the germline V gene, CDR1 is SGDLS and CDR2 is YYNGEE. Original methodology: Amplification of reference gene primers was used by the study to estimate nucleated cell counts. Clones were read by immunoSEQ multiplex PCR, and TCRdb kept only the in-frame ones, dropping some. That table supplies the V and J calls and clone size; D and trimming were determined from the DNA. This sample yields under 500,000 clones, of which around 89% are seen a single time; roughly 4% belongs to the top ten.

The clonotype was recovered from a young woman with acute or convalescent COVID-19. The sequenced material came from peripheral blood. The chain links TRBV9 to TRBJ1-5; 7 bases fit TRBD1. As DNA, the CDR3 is TGTGCCAGCAGCCACACGGGACAGCACAATCAGCCCCAGCATTTT. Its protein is CASSHTGQHNQPQHF.